The 19 T cell receptor beta chains in this list originate from one sample, sequenced in a study of CD8 T cells in ankylosing spondylitis. The study's findings and limits: Apparently characteristic of ankylosing spondylitis blood was a TCR beta motif (eight highly homologous variants).

A single record per CDR3 protein comes from TCRdb applying MiXCR to the 5' RACE reads. The repertoire includes 75,000 to 95,000 distinct CDR3 sequences, about 9% of them detected once, and over 25% sits in the top ten. These receptors lack a known antigen. The sample consisted of blood, either unsorted or a sorted T cell fraction (not recorded which). These receptors all stem from a male donor with ankylosing spondylitis.

The chain recombines TRBV5-1 with TRBJ2-2; tentative D call: TRBD2 (6 bases). Germline CDR1 reads SGHRS; CDR2 reads YFSETQ. The length of the CDR3 is 15 residues. V was cut by 5 bases and J by 3 bases, with 14 bases left in between. CDR3 sequence (DNA): TGCGCCAGCAGTTCCTCCGGGACTTACACCGGGGAGCTGTTTTTT. It specifies CASSSSGTYTGELFF.

In its sample, this clonotype was seen many times. CDR3 region: CASSEGGQGDGELFF. In DNA form, the CDR3 reads TGTGCCAGCAGCGAGGGTGGTCAGGGGGACGGGGAGCTGTTTTTT. V and J are TRBV9 and TRBJ2-2; 7 nucleotides match TRBD1. V trimming: 3 bases; J trimming: 7 bases; junction bases outside the gene matches: 9. Looked up from germline, CDR1 is SGDLS and CDR2 is YYNGEE. This CDR3 has 15 residues.

This clonotype came up a few times. The rearrangement joins TRBV9 to TRBJ2-7; D gene unclear. The germline gives CDR1 SGDLS, CDR2 YYNGEE. Trimming took 3 bases from V and 0 from J, leaving 10 bases between them. The CDR3 sequence is 14 residues long. CDR3 loop: CASSAYADSYEQYF. The CDR3 DNA reads TGTGCCAGCAGCGCCTACGCGGACTCCTACGAGCAGTACTTC.

At least ten counts were recorded for this clonotype. J is TRBJ2-1 and V is TRBV11-2, with a possible D match to TRBD1 (5 bases). Trimming pared 2 bases from V and 9 bases from J, leaving 8 bases between. Germline-derived CDR1 and CDR2 are SGHAT and FQNNGV. This CDR3 spans 12 amino acids. Here the CDR3 DNA reads TGTGCCAGCAGCTTACGACAGACTGAGCAGTTCTTC. It translates to CASSLRQTEQFF. Full variable domain (remainder filled in from reference TRBV11-2 and TRBJ2-1): EAGVAQSPRYKIIEKRQSVAFWCNPISGHATLYWYQQILGQGPKLLIQFQNNGVVDDSQLPKDRFSAERLKGVDSTLKIQPAKLEDSAVYLCASSLRQTEQFFGPGTRLTVL.

In this sample, this clonotype turned up a few times. V usage is TRBV29-1 and J usage is TRBJ1-1; TRBD1 is a possible D gene (5 bases). Germline assignment: CDR1 SQVTM and CDR2 ANQGSEA. CDR3 size: 13 residues. V was cut by 7 bases and J by 3 bases, with 15 bases left in between. CDR3 sequence (DNA): TGCAGCGCCGGGAATGGGGGGTACACTGAAGCTTTCTTT. Amino acid sequence: CSAGNGGYTEAFF.

This clonotype was seen more than once but under ten times. The CDR3 reads CASSYSMLLGELFF. As DNA, the CDR3 is TGTGCCAGCAGTTACTCGATGCTACTCGGGGAGCTGTTTTTT. V gene TRBV6-2 or TRBV6-3 combines with J gene TRBJ2-2; D is uncertain. The CDR3 extends over 14 amino acids. Trimming removed 0 bases from V and 7 bases from J, with 9 bases in between. The germline V gene encodes CDR1 MNHEY and CDR2 SVGEGT.

V and J are TRBV12-3 or TRBV12-4 and TRBJ2-2, with 7 positions matching TRBD2. The CDR3 is made up of 16 amino acids. V lost 4 bases, J lost 1 base, and 6 bases stayed unmatched. The DNA of the CDR3 is TGTGCCAGCAGTTCCCCAGCGGGGCTGAACACCGGGGAGCTGTTTTTT. Encoded protein: CASSSPAGLNTGELFF.

The V and J genes are TRBV11-3 and TRBJ2-1; 8 bases fit TRBD1. The CDR3 runs to 16 residues. Germline V lookup: CDR1 SGHNT, CDR2 YENEEA. The trim removed 0 bases at V and 3 bases at J, leaving 4 bases unmatched. The chain's CDR3 is CASSLDSTGVYNEQFF. In nucleotides, the CDR3 is TGTGCCAGCAGCTTAGATTCGACAGGGGTCTACAATGAGCAGTTCTTC.

The chain carries TRBV12-3 or TRBV12-4 and TRBJ2-1, with TRBD2 matching over 9 bases. V shed 3 bases, J shed 9 bases, and the junction held 9 bases outside the gene matches. The CDR3 is 15 residues long. The CDR3 reads CASSLAGGPSGEQFF. The CDR3 DNA reads TGTGCCAGCAGTTTGGCGGGAGGGCCCTCGGGTGAGCAGTTCTTC.

This CDR3 reads CASSQVSEAPRQFF. In DNA form, the CDR3 reads TGCGCCAGCAGCCAAGTGTCGGAGGCCCCCCGGCAGTTCTTC. This chain joins TRBV4-1 and TRBJ2-1; a weak D match, TRBD2 (5 bases). This CDR3 spans 14 amino acids. The germline V gene encodes CDR1 MGHRA and CDR2 YSYEKL. V lost 1 base and J lost 12, with 16 bases in between.

This sequence joins TRBV11-2 and TRBJ2-1; D gene uncertain. This CDR3 region has 11 residues. CDR1 and CDR2 from the germline V gene are SGHAT and FQNNGV. Trimming took 8 bases from V and 8 from J, leaving 10 bases between them. CDR3 amino acids: CASRGPHEQFF. CDR3 DNA: TGTGCCAGCCGTGGGCCCCATGAGCAGTTCTTC.

This clonotype was observed a handful of times. The J gene is TRBJ2-1, the V gene TRBV7-6; 14 bases fit TRBD2. Trimming removed 5 bases from V and 5 bases from J; junction bases left unmatched: 2. The CDR3 extends over 15 amino acids. From germline, CDR1 is SGHVS and CDR2 FNYEAQ. The CDR3 is CASSGGLAGDNEQFF. CDR3 DNA sequence: TGTGCCAGCAGCGGGGGACTAGCGGGAGACAATGAGCAGTTCTTC.

This clonotype was found many times. The CDR3 DNA follows: TGTGCCAGCAGCCTCGGGGGGGCCCTGTTTTTT. It codes for CASSLGGALFF. The chain carries TRBV11-2 and TRBJ1-4, with D maybe TRBD1 (6 bases). CDR1 and CDR2 from the germline V gene are SGHAT and FQNNGV. V was pared by 5 bases and J by 14 bases, with 12 bases between. The length of the CDR3 is 11 residues. Looking up the rest from reference TRBV11-2 and TRBJ1-4 gives the full variable domain: EAGVAQSPRYKIIEKRQSVAFWCNPISGHATLYWYQQILGQGPKLLIQFQNNGVVDDSQLPKDRFSAERLKGVDSTLKIQPAKLEDSAVYLCASSLGGALFFGSGTQLSVL.

Many counts were recorded for this clonotype. The CDR3 loop is CASSPRTGGGGTDTQYF. The CDR3 nucleotides are TGTGCCAGCAGCCCCCGGACAGGAGGAGGGGGCACAGATACGCAGTATTTT. The rearrangement links TRBV7-6 to TRBJ2-3; D possibly corresponds to TRBD1 (7 bases). The V end lost 5 bases, the J end lost 1 base, and 19 bases lay between the germline ends. This CDR3 contains 17 residues. From germline, CDR1 is SGHVS and CDR2 FNYEAQ. The whole variable domain, remainder taken from reference TRBV7-6 and TRBJ2-3, is GAGVSQSPRYKVTKRGQDVALRCDPISGHVSLYWYRQALGQGPEFLTYFNYEAQQDKSGLPNDRFSAERPEGSISTLTIQRTEQRDSAMYRCASSPRTGGGGTDTQYFGPGTRLTVL.

This clonotype occurred a few times. The chain employs TRBV7-8 and TRBJ2-1; D is possibly TRBD1 (5 bases). V was clipped by 7 bases and J by 8 bases, with 12 bases between them. The CDR3 has 12 amino acids. CDR1 is SGHVS and CDR2 is FQNEAQ in the germline V gene. The DNA for the CDR3 is TGTGCCAGCACCGAGCAGGGCGATGAGCAGTTCTTC. It specifies CASTEQGDEQFF.

This clonotype was seen a few times. The gene calls are TRBV10-2 and TRBJ1-2; the D gene is possibly TRBD1 (5 bases). The CDR3 runs 13 residues. V lost 3 bases and J 3 bases, leaving 8 bases between the germline ends. Germline assignment: CDR1 WSHSY and CDR2 SAAADI. CDR3 DNA: TGCGCCAGCAGTGATTCGACAGACTATGGCTACACCTTC. Encoded protein: CASSDSTDYGYTF.

In its sample, this clonotype was seen many times. The chain recombines TRBV7-8 with TRBJ2-2; maybe TRBD2 (6 bases). Germline CDR1 reads SGHVS; CDR2 reads FQNEAQ. CDR3 length: 15 residues. The ends were cut back, 7 bases at V and 3 bases at J, with 15 bases in the middle. This chain's CDR3 is CASNSEGGYTGELFF. As DNA, the CDR3 is TGTGCCAGCAACTCGGAGGGTGGATACACCGGGGAGCTGTTTTTT.

This clonotype was observed a handful of times. The chain carries TRBV21-1 and TRBJ2-1; the D call in the table, TRBD1, was not verified against the DNA. TRBV21-1 is flagged as a pseudogene. The CDR3 covers 16 residues. The CDR3 loop reads CASSKSAGLIINEQFF. CDR3 DNA sequence: TGTGCCAGCAGCAAATCGGCAGGGCTAATAATAAATGAGCAGTTCTTC.

In this sample, this clonotype turned up a few times. The chain links TRBV6-2 or TRBV6-3 to TRBJ1-2; D gene uncertain. Trimming stripped 0 bases from V and 8 bases from J, with 10 bases between. The CDR3 has 13 amino acids. Germline V lookup: CDR1 MNHEY, CDR2 SVGEGT. Written as DNA, the CDR3 is TGTGCCAGCAGTTACTCGATCCTGCGGGGCTACACCTTC. Amino acids: CASSYSILRGYTF.